This T cell receptor (beta chain) emerged from a study of T cells in Graves' hyperthyroidism and ophthalmopathy. General study results and limits: Blood shared most expanded thyroid clonotypes above 0.001.

The CDR3 regions of TCR beta were amplified from RNA transcripts. HTBI primers were used for first-round RT-PCR of the TCR CDR3. TCRdb re-derived calls from the multiplex PCR reads in MiXCR, one entry per CDR3 protein. The repertoire holds almost 600,000 distinct CDR3 sequences, with 35% to 55% as singletons. The CDR3 contains 12 residues. With 6 bases clipped from V and 9 bases from J, the junction kept 10 bases outside the gene matches. Germline lookup yields CDR1 DFQATT and CDR2 SNEGSKA (reference sequence). On this clonotype itself: Its antigen is currently unknown.

The chain links TRBV20-1 to TRBJ2-5, with TRBD2 matching 7 bases. The receptor was isolated from a woman younger than 30 with Graves' hyperthyroidism. The source material was peripheral blood or thyroid tissue (not recorded which). The CDR3 nucleotides read TGCAGTGCGGAGTCGCCTCTAGCGGCCCAGTACTTC. It specifies CSAESPLAAQYF.